This TCR beta chain appears in the sequencing data of a study of T-cell reconstitution after alpha-beta-depleted transplantation in children. Unique molecular identifiers were used to barcode this TCRbeta library. A single record per CDR3 protein comes from TCRdb applying MiXCR to the PCR reads. Of 450,000 to 550,000 distinct CDR3 sequences detected, more than 9.5% appear once; the ten largest clones hold 14%. Trimming removed 6 bases from V and 9 bases from J, with 20 bases in between. Germline V CDR1 and CDR2: MNHEY, SMNVEV (reference sequence). This CDR3 contains 15 residues. This TCR came from a female patient younger than 10 who had a stem cell transplant for aplastic anemia, so the T cells may come from the graft donor. The sample was PBMCs, mostly from graft donor cells, taken 180 days after TCRalphabeta/CD19-depleted stem cell transplant. The chain links TRBV27 to TRBJ2-2; possible D gene TRBD2, 7 bases. CDR3 sequence: CASSPDGGARRELFF. The CDR3 nucleotides read TGTGCCAGCAGCCCCGATGGGGGGGCAAGGAGGGAGCTGTTTTTT.